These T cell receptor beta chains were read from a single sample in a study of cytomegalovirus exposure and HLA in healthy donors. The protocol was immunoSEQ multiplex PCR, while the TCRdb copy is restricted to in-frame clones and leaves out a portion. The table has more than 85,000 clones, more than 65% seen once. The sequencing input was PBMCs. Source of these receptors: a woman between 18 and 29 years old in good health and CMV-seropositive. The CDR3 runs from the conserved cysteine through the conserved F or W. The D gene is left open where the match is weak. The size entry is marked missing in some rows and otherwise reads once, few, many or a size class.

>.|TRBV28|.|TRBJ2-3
CASRDSNTDTQYF
TGTGCCAGCAGGGACAGCAACACAGATACGCAGTATTTT
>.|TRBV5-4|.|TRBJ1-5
CASSLGPGREPQHF
TGTGCCAGCAGCTTGGGTCCAGGGAGGGAGCCCCAGCATTTT
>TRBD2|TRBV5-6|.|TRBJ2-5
CASSIGLAGLETQYF
TGTGCCAGCAGCATCGGACTAGCGGGATTAGAGACCCAGTACTTC
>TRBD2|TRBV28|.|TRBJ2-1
CASRGLAGSNEQFF
TGTGCCAGCAGGGGACTAGCGGGCTCCAATGAGCAGTTCTTC
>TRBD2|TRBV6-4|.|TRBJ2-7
CASSDGPGGGEQYF
TGTGCCAGCAGTGACGGACCGGGAGGGGGTGAGCAGTACTTC
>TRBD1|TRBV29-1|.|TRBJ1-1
CSVVRQGAGTEAFF
TGCAGCGTTGTCCGACAGGGGGCTGGCACTGAAGCTTTCTTT
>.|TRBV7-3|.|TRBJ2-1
CASSLSGSSPYNEQFF
TGTGCCAGCAGCTTAAGTGGGAGCTCACCCTACAATGAGCAGTTCTTC
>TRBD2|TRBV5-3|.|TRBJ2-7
CARFSGSHEQYF
TGTGCCAGATTTAGCGGGAGCCACGAGCAGTACTTC
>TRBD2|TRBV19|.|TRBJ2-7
CASIGAGTSGRHYEQYF
TGTGCCAGTATAGGAGCAGGGACTAGCGGGAGACACTACGAGCAGTACTTC
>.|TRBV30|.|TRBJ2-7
CAWSVGGGAYEQYF
TGTGCCTGGAGTGTGGGAGGGGGGGCCTACGAGCAGTACTTC
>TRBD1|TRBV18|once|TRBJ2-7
CASSGTGTVEQYF
TGTGCCAGCTCCGGGACAGGGACCGTCGAGCAGTACTTC
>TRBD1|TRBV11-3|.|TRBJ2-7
CASSRRTGEYEQYF
TGTGCCAGCAGCCGCAGGACAGGAGAATACGAGCAGTACTTC
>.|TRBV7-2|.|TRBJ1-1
CASLAGAKNTEAFF
TGTGCCAGCTTGGCGGGGGCCAAGAACACTGAAGCTTTCTTT
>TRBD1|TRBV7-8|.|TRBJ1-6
CASSSTGQGNSPLHF
TGTGCCAGCAGCTCGACGGGACAGGGTAATTCACCCCTCCACTTT
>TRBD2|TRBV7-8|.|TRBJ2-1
CASSWRTSGRANPHNEQFF
TGTGCCAGCAGCTGGAGAACTAGCGGGAGGGCCAATCCCCACAATGAGCAGTTCTTC
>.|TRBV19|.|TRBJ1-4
CASSSMGLATNEKLFF
TGTGCCAGTAGTTCAATGGGACTTGCAACTAATGAAAAACTGTTTTTT
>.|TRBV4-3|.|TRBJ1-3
CASSQDPPGGGNTIYF
TGCGCCAGCAGCCAAGACCCCCCGGGGGGTGGAAACACCATATATTTT
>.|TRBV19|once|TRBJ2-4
CASSIPRQGAKNIQYF
TGTGCCAGTAGTATACCCCGGCAGGGAGCCAAAAACATTCAGTACTTC
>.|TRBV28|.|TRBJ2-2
CASSLWEGQEKRGATGELFF
TGTGCCAGCAGTTTATGGGAGGGACAGGAAAAGCGGGGGGCCACCGGGGAGCTGTTTTTT
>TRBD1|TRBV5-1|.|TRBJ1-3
CASGTGAPRNTIYF
TGCGCCAGCGGAACAGGGGCGCCCAGAAACACCATATATTTT
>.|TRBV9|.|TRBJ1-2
CASSVGGGGPPHGYTF
TGTGCCAGCAGCGTAGGTGGTGGGGGCCCCCCCCATGGCTACACCTTC
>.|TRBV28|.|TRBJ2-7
CASSWYESGYEQYF
TGTGCCAGCTCTTGGTATGAGTCAGGGTACGAGCAGTACTTC
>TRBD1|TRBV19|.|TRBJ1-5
CASSGQGGNQPQHF
TGTGCCAGTAGTGGACAGGGCGGGAATCAGCCCCAGCATTTT
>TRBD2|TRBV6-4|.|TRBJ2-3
CASGPLAGGTDTQYF
TGTGCCAGCGGGCCCCTAGCGGGTGGCACAGATACGCAGTATTTT
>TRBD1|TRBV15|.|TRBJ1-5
CATSSDREEWQPQHF
TGTGCCACCAGCAGTGACAGGGAGGAGTGGCAGCCCCAGCATTTT
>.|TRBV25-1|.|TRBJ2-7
CASSESQQASYEQYF
TGTGCCAGCAGTGAATCACAGCAGGCCTCCTACGAGCAGTACTTC
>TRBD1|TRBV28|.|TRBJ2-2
CASKQGDTGELFF
TGTGCCAGCAAACAGGGGGACACCGGGGAGCTGTTTTTT
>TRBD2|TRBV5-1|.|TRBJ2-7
CASSLLAGGNYEQYF
TGCGCCAGCAGCTTGTTGGCGGGAGGAAACTACGAGCAGTACTTC
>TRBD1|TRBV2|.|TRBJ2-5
CASSIQGQETQYF
TGTGCCAGCAGTATACAGGGGCAAGAGACCCAGTACTTC